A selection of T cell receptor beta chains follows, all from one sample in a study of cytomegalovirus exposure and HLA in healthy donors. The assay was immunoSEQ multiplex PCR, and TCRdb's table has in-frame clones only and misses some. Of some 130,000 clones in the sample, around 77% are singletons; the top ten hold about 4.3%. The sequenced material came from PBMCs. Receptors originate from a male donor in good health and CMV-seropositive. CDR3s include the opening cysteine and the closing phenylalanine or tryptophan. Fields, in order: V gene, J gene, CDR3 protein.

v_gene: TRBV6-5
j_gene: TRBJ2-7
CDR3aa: CASSYGGGLSYEQYF

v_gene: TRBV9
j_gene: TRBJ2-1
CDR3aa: CASSRRRGSYNEQFF

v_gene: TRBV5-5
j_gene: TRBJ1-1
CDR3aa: CASSLDRPRGTEAFF

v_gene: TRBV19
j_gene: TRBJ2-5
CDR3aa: CASSLGQFGTQYF

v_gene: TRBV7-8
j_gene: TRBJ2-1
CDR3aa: CASSPIPSYNEQFF

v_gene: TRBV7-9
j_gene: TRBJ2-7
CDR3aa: CSSSLVGGMTVSSYEQYF

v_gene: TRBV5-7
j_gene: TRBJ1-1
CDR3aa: CASSLEGRENTEAFF

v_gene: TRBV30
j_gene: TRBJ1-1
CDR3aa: CAWNRQGGRTEAFF

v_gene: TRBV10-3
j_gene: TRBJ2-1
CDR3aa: CAISQRLAGGPGFYNEQFF

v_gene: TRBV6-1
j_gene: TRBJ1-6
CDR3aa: CASSEGTGGSPLHF

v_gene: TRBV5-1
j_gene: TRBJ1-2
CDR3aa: CASSLVSLQNGYTF

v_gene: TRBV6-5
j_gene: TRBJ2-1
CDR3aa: CASSYSRGASYNEQFF

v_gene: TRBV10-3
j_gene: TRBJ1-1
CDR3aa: CAISPIRDRGASNTEAFF

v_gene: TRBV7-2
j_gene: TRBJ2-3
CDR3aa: CASSPPFSGGIDTQYF

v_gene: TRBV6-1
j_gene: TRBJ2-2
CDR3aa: CASSALAGNTGELFF

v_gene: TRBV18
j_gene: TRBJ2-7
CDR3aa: CASSPGTGGNEQYF

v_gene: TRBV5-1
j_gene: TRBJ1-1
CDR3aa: CASSLLEEGTEAFF

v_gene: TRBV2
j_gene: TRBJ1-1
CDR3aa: CASKEQFMNTEAFF